This is a list of T cell receptor beta chains from one sample in a study of Graves' ophthalmopathy and Graves' hyperthyroidism. Each CDR3 protein gets one entry after TCRdb re-called the multiplex PCR reads with MiXCR. The sample lists about 420,000 distinct CDR3 sequences, around 21% occurring once. The specimen sequenced was peripheral blood. The receptors derive from a young woman with stable Graves' hyperthyroidism. Both conserved end residues are part of each CDR3. A D gene is named only where the DNA matches it firmly. Clone size is shown for a subset of rows, as once, few, many or a class of expanded clone.

v_call	clone_size	d_call	j_call	cdr3_nt	cdr3_aa
TRBV5-6	many	-	TRBJ1-1	TGTGCCAGCAGCTTGAGGGAAGGGAGGGCTGAAGCTTTCTTT	CASSLREGRAEAFF
TRBV6-2/TRBV6-3	many	-	TRBJ1-2	TGTGCCAGCAGTTATTCGACTCAGGGAAGGATTGGCTACACCTTC	CASSYSTQGRIGYTF
TRBV20-1	-	-	TRBJ2-7	TGCAGTGCTAGGGTCGACATCACCCTCGAGCAGTACTTC	CSARVDITLEQYF
TRBV6-1	many	TRBD1	TRBJ1-1	TGTGCCAGCAGTAAGCGGACAGGGGAAGAAGCTGAAGCTTTCTTT	CASSKRTGEEAEAFF
TRBV9	many	TRBD2	TRBJ2-7	TGTGCCAGGTGTAGACTAGCGGCCTACGAGCAGTACTTC	CARCRLAAYEQYF
TRBV5-1	many	TRBD1	TRBJ2-7	TGCGCCAGCAGCTTGGCCGGAACAGGGGTTCACGAGCAGTACTTC	CASSLAGTGVHEQYF
TRBV6-5	few	-	TRBJ2-7	TGTGCCAGCAGTTACCTTGGGACATACTCCTACGAGCAGTACTTC	CASSYLGTYSYEQYF
TRBV6-2/TRBV6-3	many	TRBD2	TRBJ2-7	TGTGCCAGCAGATACGATAGCGGGAGCCACGAGCAGTACTTC	CASRYDSGSHEQYF
TRBV20-1	many	TRBD1	TRBJ2-7	TGCAGTGCTCAGAGGACAGGAGCCTACGAGCAGTACTTC	CSAQRTGAYEQYF
TRBV4-2	-	-	TRBJ2-7	TGTGCCAGCAGCCAAGTTATGGGGAAAAACTCCTACGAGCAGTACTTC	CASSQVMGKNSYEQYF
TRBV6-1	-	-	TRBJ1-6	TGTGCCAGCAGTGAATCGCCAGAGATGAATTCACCCCTCCACTTT	CASSESPEMNSPLHF
TRBV11-2	many	-	TRBJ2-7	TGTGCCAGCAACTCTAGGGGGAGCTCCTACGAGCAGTACTTC	CASNSRGSSYEQYF
TRBV7-2	-	-	TRBJ2-5	TGTGCCAGCAGCTTGCCTCCGCACCAAGAGACCCAGTACTTC	CASSLPPHQETQYF
TRBV10-3	many	TRBD1	TRBJ2-7	TGTGCCATCAGAGGGGACAGGGGGCACAGCTCCTACGAGCAGTACTTC	CAIRGDRGHSSYEQYF
TRBV6-1	many	-	TRBJ1-5	TGTGCCATCCGGTTGGGTCAGCCCCAGCATTTT	CAIRLGQPQHF
TRBV5-1	few	-	TRBJ2-7	TGCGCCAGCAGCCCCCAGGGTAATGACGAGCAGTACTTC	CASSPQGNDEQYF
TRBV19	many	TRBD1	TRBJ1-5	TGTGCCAGTAGCGGGACAGGGGGGCAGCCCCAGCATTTT	CASSGTGGQPQHF
TRBV5-1	-	TRBD1	TRBJ2-2	TGCGCCAGCAGTTCCGTCGACAGGGTTGGTGCCGGGGAGCTGTTTTTT	CASSSVDRVGAGELFF
TRBV7-2	-	-	TRBJ2-7	TGTGCCAGCAGCGCAAACGTACCGAGCTACGAGCAGTACTTC	CASSANVPSYEQYF
TRBV7-2	few	-	TRBJ1-2	TGTGCCAGCAGCTTAGTAGTCCTCCGTGGCTACACCTTC	CASSLVVLRGYTF
TRBV12-5	many	-	TRBJ2-5	TGTGCTAGTGGTTTGGTATGGAGAGGGGATGGGAAGACCCAGTACTTC	CASGLVWRGDGKTQYF
TRBV4-3	-	-	TRBJ2-4	TGCGCCAGCAGCCAAGGGAGGGGCCTATTCGGAGATGAGAAGTTCTTC	CASSQGRGLFGDEKFF